The rows below give T cell receptor beta chains drawn from one sample of a study of blood T cell repertoires in COVID-19. This table comes from immunoSEQ multiplex PCR, and its TCRdb copy is limited to in-frame clones, with some not included. Among around 75,000 clones, around 90% were seen once, and the ten largest hold 2% to 3%. Input material: peripheral blood. All receptors come from a human donor in a cohort sampled during active COVID-19. Both conserved end residues are part of each CDR3. The D gene is left open where the match is weak. The listing skips clone size in some rows; elsewhere it reads once, few, many or a size class.

J,V,D,size,DNA,CDR3
TRBJ1-6,TRBV2,TRBD1,once,TGTGCCAGCAGTGAACCAGGGGGCATTTCACCCCTCCACTTT,CASSEPGGISPLHF
TRBJ2-3,TRBV4-1,TRBD2,.,TGCGCCAGCAGCCAAGTACTAGCGGGGGAGGATACGCAGTATTTT,CASSQVLAGEDTQYF
TRBJ2-7,TRBV5-6,.,.,TGTGCCAGCAGCCGGGACTCGAACGAGCAGTACTTC,CASSRDSNEQYF
TRBJ2-1,TRBV19,TRBD2,.,TGTGCCAGTAGTATTTTCCCGCTAGCGGGGGGGATGTCCCAGTTCTTC,CASSIFPLAGGMSQFF
TRBJ1-5,TRBV10-3,.,once,TGTGCCATCAGCGAAGGACATAATAGCAATCAGCCCCAGCATTTT,CAISEGHNSNQPQHF
TRBJ2-2,TRBV19,TRBD2,.,TGTGCCAGTAGTATATGGGGACTAGCTGGGGAGGAGCTGTTTTTT,CASSIWGLAGEELFF
TRBJ2-2,TRBV10-1,.,.,TGCGCCAGCAGTGGGGGAGGGACAGGAAGCACCGGGGAGCTGTTTTTT,CASSGGGTGSTGELFF
TRBJ2-5,TRBV5-1,TRBD2,.,TGCGCCAGCAGCCCCCGGCCTAGCGGGGGGGAAGAGACCCAGTACTTC,CASSPRPSGGEETQYF
TRBJ2-7,TRBV7-9,TRBD2,.,TGTGCCAGCAGTAATCAAGCGGGAGCCTCCTACGAGCAGTACTTC,CASSNQAGASYEQYF
TRBJ1-5,TRBV6-1,TRBD1,.,TGTGCCAGCAGTGACGGACAGGGAAGCAATCAGCCCCAGCATTTT,CASSDGQGSNQPQHF
TRBJ2-1,TRBV11-2,TRBD2,few,TGTGCCAGCAGCTTATCTAGCGGAGTCTACAATGAGCAGTTCTTC,CASSLSSGVYNEQFF
TRBJ2-1,TRBV3-1/TRBV3-2,TRBD2,.,TGTGCCAGCAGCCAAGGACTTAGCGGGGGATACAATGAGCAGTTCTTC,CASSQGLSGGYNEQFF
TRBJ2-5,TRBV21-1,.,.,TGTGCCAGCAGCAAGGCGACTAGCGGGGGGGTTGTTGAGACCCAGTACTTC,CASSKATSGGVVETQYF
TRBJ2-3,TRBV7-8,TRBD1,once,TGTGCCAGCAGCCCTAACAGGGGGCCGGGTACGCAGTATTTT,CASSPNRGPGTQYF
TRBJ1-1,TRBV4-3,TRBD1,.,TGCGCCAGCAGCCCAGGACAGGGGGCTCGTCGCACTGAAGCTTTCTTT,CASSPGQGARRTEAFF
TRBJ2-5,TRBV4-1,TRBD2,.,TGCGCCAGCAGCCAAGGAGCGGGGGCCCCACAAGAGACCCAGTACTTC,CASSQGAGAPQETQYF
TRBJ1-2,TRBV6-2/TRBV6-3,TRBD1,.,TGTGCCAGCAGTTACTTCGGGACAGGGCATGGCTACACCTTC,CASSYFGTGHGYTF
TRBJ1-2,TRBV27,.,.,TGTGCCAGCAGCCCGCGGGGGGACTATGGCTACACCTTC,CASSPRGDYGYTF
TRBJ1-1,TRBV19,.,.,TGTGCCAGTAGTATGGAGCTGAACACTGAAGCTTTCTTT,CASSMELNTEAFF
TRBJ2-2,TRBV18,.,.,TGTGCCAGCTCACCACTTCGTATCGGGGAGGCCTCGAACACCGGGGAGCTGTTTTTT,CASSPLRIGEASNTGELFF
TRBJ2-1,TRBV5-1,TRBD1,.,TGCGCCAGCAGCTCTGGGACAGGCCGATACAATGAGCAGTTCTTC,CASSSGTGRYNEQFF
TRBJ1-2,TRBV7-2,.,once,TGTGCCAGCAGCCCCCCGCCTATTCTCAGGGATGACTATGGCTACACCTTC,CASSPPPILRDDYGYTF
TRBJ2-5,TRBV14,.,.,TGTGCCAGCAGCCAGGGCCCAAATGAGAGATTCCAAGAGACCCAGTACTTC,CASSQGPNERFQETQYF
TRBJ2-7,TRBV29-1,.,.,TGCAGCGTTGAAGATCCAGGGGCGATGACGAGGGAGCAGTACTTC,CSVEDPGAMTREQYF
TRBJ2-1,TRBV2,TRBD1,.,TGTGCCAGCAGTGGAACAGGGGGTAATGAGCAGTTCTTC,CASSGTGGNEQFF
TRBJ2-2,TRBV3-1/TRBV3-2,TRBD2,once,TGTGCCAGCAGCCAGGGACTAGCGGGAGTCGGGGAGCTGTTTTTT,CASSQGLAGVGELFF
TRBJ2-1,TRBV10-2,TRBD1,once,TGCGCCATCGCCGGGACAGCCCACAATGAGCAGTTCTTC,CAIAGTAHNEQFF
TRBJ2-1,TRBV6-5,.,.,TGTGCCAGCAGTTCCCCCACAGGTTACAATGAGCAGTTCTTC,CASSSPTGYNEQFF
TRBJ1-3,TRBV18,.,.,TGTGCCAGCTCACCCGGGGACTCTGGAAACACCATATATTTT,CASSPGDSGNTIYF
TRBJ2-1,TRBV19,.,.,TGTGCCAGTAGTCGAGACGGGATCAATGAGCAGTTCTTC,CASSRDGINEQFF
TRBJ1-1,TRBV18,.,.,TGTGCCAGCTCACCACAGTCGGGTAGGACTACTGAAGCTTTCTTT,CASSPQSGRTTEAFF
TRBJ2-7,TRBV3-1/TRBV3-2,TRBD1,.,TGTGCCAGCAGCCAAGATCGAACAGGGGAACCCTACGAGCAGTACTTC,CASSQDRTGEPYEQYF
TRBJ1-6,TRBV2,TRBD1,.,TGTGCCAGCAGTGAAGAGGTCAGGGGGAATTCACCCCTCCACTTT,CASSEEVRGNSPLHF
TRBJ1-1,TRBV12-3/TRBV12-4,.,.,TGTGCCAGCAGTTTCGACAGGTTCACTGAAGCTTTCTTT,CASSFDRFTEAFF
TRBJ2-3,TRBV6-2/TRBV6-3,.,.,TGTGCCAGCAGCCCGAACGGAGTGAGCACAGATACGCAGTATTTT,CASSPNGVSTDTQYF
TRBJ2-7,TRBV2,TRBD1,few,TGTGCCAGCAGTGTGGGGGACAGGCCAACGGGCGGGCAGTACTTC,CASSVGDRPTGGQYF
TRBJ2-7,TRBV30,TRBD1,.,TGTGCCTCGAGCACCGGGACAGGGGGCTTCGAGCAGTACTTC,CASSTGTGGFEQYF
TRBJ1-1,TRBV18,TRBD1,.,TGTGCCAGCCAGGGGGCGAACCAGAACACTGAAGCTTTCTTT,CASQGANQNTEAFF
TRBJ2-1,TRBV29-1,.,.,TGCAGCGCCGGTGCGGGGAACTCCTACAATGAGCAGTTCTTC,CSAGAGNSYNEQFF
TRBJ2-1,TRBV9,TRBD2,.,TGTGCCAGCAGCGCCTCCCCAGCGGGGGCCTACAATGAGCAGTTCTTC,CASSASPAGAYNEQFF
TRBJ2-7,TRBV7-7,TRBD1,.,TGTGCCAGCAGCCCCAGGATGGGACAGGCATACGAGCAGTACTTC,CASSPRMGQAYEQYF
TRBJ2-7,TRBV29-1,.,.,TGCAGCGTTGCTGCGGGGGGCACAGGGGATTACGAGCAGTACTTC,CSVAAGGTGDYEQYF
TRBJ2-4,TRBV5-1,TRBD1,.,TGCGCCAGCAGCACGGGACAGGTGGGGCAAAACATTCAGTACTTC,CASSTGQVGQNIQYF
TRBJ2-3,TRBV5-1,TRBD1,.,TGCGCCAGCCATGGGGACAGAGGGGTCACAGATACGCAGTATTTT,CASHGDRGVTDTQYF
TRBJ1-5,TRBV7-3,.,.,TGTGCCAGCAGCTCGGAGAGCAATCAGCCCCAGCATTTT,CASSSESNQPQHF
TRBJ2-4,TRBV27,TRBD2,.,TGTGCCAGCAGTTCAAGCCGGGGGGGTTTAGGGATTCAGTACTTC,CASSSSRGGLGIQYF
TRBJ2-1,TRBV19,.,.,TGTGCCAGCGAGAGGGAGTTCTCCTCCTACAATGAGCAGTTCTTC,CASEREFSSYNEQFF
TRBJ2-3,TRBV6-5,TRBD1,.,TGTGCCAGCCGGGACAGGGGCACAGATACGCAGTATTTT,CASRDRGTDTQYF
TRBJ2-1,TRBV2,TRBD1,.,TGTGCCAGCAGCCCGGGACAGGGGGTCTCCTACAATGAGCAGTTCTTC,CASSPGQGVSYNEQFF
TRBJ2-1,TRBV7-2,.,.,TGTGCCAGCAGCTTAGGACTCCCTAGCTCCTACAATGAGCAGTTCTTC,CASSLGLPSSYNEQFF
TRBJ2-7,TRBV5-5,TRBD1,.,TGTGCCAGCAGCTTCGGACAGGGCACCGAGCAGTACTTC,CASSFGQGTEQYF
TRBJ2-1,TRBV27,TRBD2,once,TGTGCCAGCAGCACCCTTGGAGCGGGGGACAATGAGCAGTTCTTC,CASSTLGAGDNEQFF
TRBJ2-7,TRBV3-1/TRBV3-2,TRBD2,once,TGTGCCAGCAGCCAGGTAGCGGGAACCGAGCAGTACTTC,CASSQVAGTEQYF
TRBJ2-5,TRBV6-5,TRBD1,.,TGTGCCAGCAGTTATTCTCCGGGACAGGGTTTCGAGACCCAGTACTTC,CASSYSPGQGFETQYF